What follows are 19 T cell receptor beta chains derived from one specimen sequenced in a study of cytomegalovirus exposure and HLA in healthy donors. Vbeta (60) and Jbeta (13) primers were used in the PCR. Produced via immunoSEQ multiplex PCR; TCRdb's table is partial and in-frame only. The sample has 150,000 to 200,000 clones; over 80% are singletons. Sequencing used PBMCs. The source is a human donor in good health.

This chain joins TRBV7-9 and TRBJ2-1; 7 nucleotides align to TRBD2. CDR3 length equals 16 residues. Trimming cost V 1 base and J 4 bases; bases outside gene matches: 7. Germline CDR1 SEHNR, CDR2 FQNEAQ (reference sequence). In DNA form, the CDR3 reads TGTGCCAGCAGCTTAGGCGGGGGTTTCGAGTACAATGAGCAGTTCTTC. It is translated as CASSLGGGFEYNEQFF.

This chain links TRBV14 with TRBJ2-3, with 9 nucleotides matching TRBD2. The V segment lost 3 bases and the J segment 5 bases; nucleotides outside the gene matches: 6. Germline V gene lookup returns CDR1 SGHDN and CDR2 FVKESK. There are 15 residues in the CDR3. CDR3 nucleotides: TGTGCCAGCAGCCAGCGGGGGGGCGGTAAAGATACGCAGTATTTT. Its translation is CASSQRGGGKDTQYF.

The V gene is TRBV6-5, the J gene TRBJ1-2, with D unclear. CDR3 size: 14 residues. Germline CDR1 is MNHEY and CDR2 is SVGAGI. V was trimmed by 1 base and J by 0 bases, leaving 6 bases between them. The CDR3 coding sequence is TGTGCCAGCAGTTACTATTCAGCTAACTATGGCTACACCTTC. Its translation is CASSYYSANYGYTF.

This clone has just one count. The CDR3 reads CASRTGQGVGYEQYF. Here the CDR3 DNA reads TGCGCCAGCAGGACAGGACAGGGAGTCGGCTACGAGCAGTACTTC. J is TRBJ2-7 and V is TRBV5-1; the match to TRBD1 covers 8 bases. Germline assignment: CDR1 SGHRS and CDR2 YFSETQ. V lost 5 bases and J lost 3; bases outside the gene matches: 10. This CDR3 is 15 amino acids long.

The chain recombines TRBV9 with TRBJ2-5; 7 nucleotides align to TRBD1. This CDR3 region has 16 residues. Germline V lookup: CDR1 SGDLS, CDR2 YYNGEE. The V and J ends lost 0 bases and 5 bases, in that order; junction bases with no gene match: 10. Written as DNA, the CDR3 is TGTGCCAGCAGCGTAGAAGGGGGCCCTGGCGGGGAGACCCAGTACTTC. Translation gives CASSVEGGPGGETQYF.

The table lists this clone with a few counts. The V gene is TRBV28, the J gene TRBJ1-2; D may be TRBD1 (5 bases). Germline V gene data show CDR1 as MDHEN and CDR2 as SYDVKM. The CDR3 spans 16 residues. V shed 2 bases and J shed 5 bases, with 18 bases lying between them. This CDR3 reads CASSLGHTPGGYGYTF. CDR3 coding DNA: TGTGCCAGCAGTTTAGGACACACACCAGGAGGGTATGGCTACACCTTC.

The chain has TRBV19 and TRBJ1-2; D gene ambiguous. The CDR3 is made up of 15 amino acids. Germline V gives CDR1 LNHDA, CDR2 SQIVND (reference sequence). Trimming removed 0 bases at V and 4 bases at J, with 12 bases between. CDR3 coding DNA: TGTGCCAGTAGTATAGATTTTCGGGTCTTCTATGGCTACACCTTC. As protein: CASSIDFRVFYGYTF.

The chain is built from TRBV21-1 and TRBJ1-2; no check of the table's D call, TRBD1, against the DNA was made. TRBV21-1 constitutes a pseudogene. The CDR3 length is 21 residues. The CDR3, as DNA: TGTGCCAGCAGCCCCAAAAGACAGGACGGCCCTCAAACCGCCACTAACTATGGCTACACCTTC. Protein sequence: CASSPKRQDGPQTATNYGYTF.

The chain joins TRBV19 to TRBJ2-7, with 9 bases fitting TRBD1. The CDR3 contains 15 residues. Germline CDR1 and CDR2: LNHDA and SQIVND (reference sequence). V dropped 9 bases and J dropped 4; count of bases not matched to a gene: 13. The CDR3 nucleotides read TGTGCCAGACTAAACCCGGGACAGGGTACGTACGAGCAGTACTTC. Residues: CARLNPGQGTYEQYF.

The V gene is TRBV9, the J gene TRBJ2-7; 8 bases are shared with TRBD1. Trimming removed 3 bases from V and 3 bases from J; junction bases left unmatched: 5. In germline, CDR1 is SGDLS, CDR2 YYNGEE. The CDR3 is 14 residues long. CDR3 sequence reads: CASSAGTGYYEQYF. In DNA form, the CDR3 reads TGTGCCAGCAGCGCCGGGACAGGCTACTACGAGCAGTACTTC.

This chain links TRBV7-9 with TRBJ1-1; D gene uncertain. The ends were cut back, 5 bases at V and 2 bases at J, with 15 bases in the middle. The CDR3 totals 15 residues. The V gene's germline CDR1 is SEHNR and CDR2 FQNEAQ (reference sequence). CDR3: CASSPSYRKNTEAFF. The CDR3 DNA sequence: TGTGCCAGCAGCCCATCCTATCGCAAAAACACTGAAGCTTTCTTT.

The chain joins TRBV14 to TRBJ1-1; D is unresolved. The CDR3 has 12 amino acids. The V gene's germline CDR1 is SGHDN and CDR2 FVKESK. Trimming pared 5 bases from V and 0 bases from J, leaving 4 bases between. The CDR3 DNA follows: TGTGCCAGCAGCTCGGTGAACACTGAAGCTTTCTTT. It is translated as CASSSVNTEAFF. The whole variable domain, filled in from reference TRBV14 and TRBJ1-1, reads EAGVTQFPSHSVIEKGQTVTLRCDPISGHDNLYWYRRVMGKEIKFLLHFVKESKQDESGMPNNRFLAERTGGTYSTLKVQPAELEDSGVYFCASSSVNTEAFFGQGTRLTVV.

With regard to this clone: The DNA is left out, because the CDR3 cannot be placed on it with certainty; the CDR3 is given as TCRdb lists it. The chain joins TRBV6-5 to TRBJ1-4. Counting both end residues, the CDR3 totals 14 amino acids. The V gene's germline CDR1 is MNHEY and CDR2 SVGAGI. The CDR3: CASSSSATNEKLFF.

The V and J genes are TRBV5-4 and TRBJ2-7; unclear D gene. CDR3 length: 13 residues. Germline assignment: CDR1 SGHNT and CDR2 YYREEE (reference sequence). Trimming shortened V by 3 bases and J by 1 base, and 8 bases separated the two germline ends. The CDR3 bases are TGTGCCAGCAGCTACAGTAGGTCCTACGAGCAGTACTTC. Translated, it gives CASSYSRSYEQYF.

The genes are TRBV10-3 and TRBJ1-2; D ambiguous. The CDR3 is 15 amino acids. Germline CDR1 ENHRY, CDR2 SYGVKD. V was trimmed by 3 bases and J by 3 bases, leaving 14 bases between them. The DNA for the CDR3 is TGTGCCATCAGTGAATCTGCAGATAAATACTATGGCTACACCTTC. It specifies CAISESADKYYGYTF.

The chain uses TRBV5-1 and TRBJ2-3; TRBD2 might be the D (6 bases). Germline V gene data show CDR1 as SGHRS and CDR2 as YFSETQ. V dropped 6 bases and J dropped 0 bases, with 14 bases sitting between them. The CDR3 runs to 15 residues. Here the CDR3 DNA reads TGCGCCAGCACCCAGCTAGCGTCTAGCACAGATACGCAGTATTTT. Translated, it gives CASTQLASSTDTQYF.

The chain links TRBV7-6 to TRBJ1-1; D gene ambiguous. The CDR3 totals 13 residues. Trimming left V 1 base short and J 4 bases short, with 7 bases between. Germline CDR1 and CDR2: SGHVS and FNYEAQ. The CDR3 DNA reads as TGTGCCAGCAGCTTAGGTGAGGTCACTGAAGCTTTCTTT. This translates into CASSLGEVTEAFF.

The chain combines TRBV5-1 with TRBJ1-1; D remains unclear. V lost 1 base and J 5 bases, leaving 12 bases between the germline ends. This CDR3 comprises 14 residues. The germline V gene encodes CDR1 SGHRS and CDR2 YFSETQ. The CDR3 here is CASSLQEPGTEAFF. CDR3 DNA: TGCGCCAGCAGCTTGCAGGAACCGGGGACTGAAGCTTTCTTT.

The rearrangement links TRBV4-3 to TRBJ1-1; D is ambiguous. CDR3 size: 13 residues. V was clipped by 3 bases and J by 5 bases, with 10 bases between them. Looked up from germline, CDR1 is LGHNA and CDR2 is YSLEER. CDR3 loop: CASSHHAQTEAFF. As DNA, the CDR3 is TGCGCCAGCAGCCACCATGCTCAGACTGAAGCTTTCTTT.